The rows below give T cell receptor beta chains drawn from one sample of a study of T cell responses to AZD1222 COVID-19 vaccine. Assay used: immunoSEQ multiplex PCR; TCRdb lists only in-frame clones, some missing. In the table there are 97,000 or so clones, over 75% of which are singletons. The source was peripheral blood, collected on day 0 of AZD1222 vaccination. The source of these receptors is an adult in good health. Both conserved end residues are part of each CDR3. A D gene is named only where the DNA matches it firmly. Expanded clones get a size class; other rows say once, few or many, or leave the size out.

D: TRBD1
length: 16
size: -
V: TRBV5-6
J: TRBJ1-5
CDR3: CASSLLGTGQYQPQHF
DNA: TGTGCCAGCAGCTTGTTGGGGACAGGGCAGTATCAGCCCCAGCATTTT

D: TRBD1
length: 14
size: -
V: TRBV9
J: TRBJ1-1
CDR3: CASSAGTVNTEAFF
DNA: TGTGCCAGCAGCGCCGGGACAGTGAACACTGAAGCTTTCTTT

D: -
length: 14
size: -
V: TRBV5-1
J: TRBJ1-3
CDR3: CASSLEGPGNTIYF
DNA: TGCGCCAGCAGCTTGGAAGGGCCTGGAAACACCATATATTTT

D: TRBD1
length: 15
size: once
V: TRBV27
J: TRBJ2-7
CDR3: CASSLAGTGGNEQYF
DNA: TGTGCCAGCAGTTTGGCCGGGACAGGGGGCAACGAGCAGTACTTC

D: -
length: 11
size: -
V: TRBV20-1
J: TRBJ2-7
CDR3: CSARERIEQYF
DNA: TGCAGTGCTAGAGAGAGGATAGAGCAGTACTTC

D: -
length: 13
size: -
V: TRBV2
J: TRBJ1-1
CDR3: CASSPGANTEAFF
DNA: TGTGCCAGCAGCCCAGGGGCGAACACTGAAGCTTTCTTT

D: -
length: 13
size: -
V: TRBV4-3
J: TRBJ1-1
CDR3: CASSQALDSEAFF
DNA: TGCGCCAGCAGCCAAGCCTTGGACAGTGAAGCTTTCTTT

D: TRBD1
length: 14
size: -
V: TRBV16
J: TRBJ2-5
CDR3: CASSPGTAPETQYF
DNA: TGTGCCAGCAGCCCTGGGACAGCCCCAGAGACCCAGTACTTC

D: TRBD1
length: 14
size: -
V: TRBV5-8
J: TRBJ1-2
CDR3: CASSIGQGPYGYTF
DNA: TGTGCCAGCAGCATAGGACAGGGCCCCTATGGCTACACCTTC

D: TRBD1
length: 17
size: -
V: TRBV9
J: TRBJ2-1
CDR3: CASSVGTGTGTYNEQFF
DNA: TGTGCCAGCAGCGTGGGGACCGGGACAGGGACCTACAATGAGCAGTTCTTC

D: -
length: 17
size: once
V: TRBV11-2
J: TRBJ1-3
CDR3: CASSLVHRSYSGNTIYF
DNA: TGTGCCAGCAGCTTAGTGCACCGATCATACTCTGGAAACACCATATATTTT

D: TRBD1
length: 15
size: -
V: TRBV3-1/TRBV3-2
J: TRBJ1-2
CDR3: CASSQDPSGGYGYTF
DNA: TGTGCCAGCAGCCAAGACCCCTCAGGGGGTTATGGCTACACCTTC

D: -
length: 15
size: -
V: TRBV30
J: TRBJ1-1
CDR3: CAWSKKRGARTEAFF
DNA: TGTGCCTGGAGCAAAAAACGAGGTGCCCGCACTGAAGCTTTCTTT

D: TRBD1
length: 17
size: -
V: TRBV15
J: TRBJ2-6
CDR3: CATSRGQGASGANVLTF
DNA: TGTGCCACCAGCAGAGGGCAGGGGGCTAGTGGGGCCAACGTCCTGACTTTC

D: -
length: 14
size: -
V: TRBV7-2
J: TRBJ1-5
CDR3: CASSTTGRFQPQHF
DNA: TGTGCCAGCAGTACTACAGGGAGGTTTCAGCCCCAGCATTTT

D: -
length: 12
size: few
V: TRBV29-1
J: TRBJ1-1
CDR3: CSVEAQTGEAFF
DNA: TGCAGCGTTGAAGCCCAGACAGGTGAAGCTTTCTTT

D: -
length: 15
size: -
V: TRBV7-9
J: TRBJ1-2
CDR3: CASSLALGYNYGYTF
DNA: TGTGCCAGCAGCTTAGCGCTGGGGTATAACTATGGCTACACCTTC

D: -
length: 14
size: -
V: TRBV13
J: TRBJ1-2
CDR3: CASSLEGRGYGYTF
DNA: TGTGCCAGCAGCTTAGAAGGACGAGGCTATGGCTACACCTTC

D: -
length: 13
size: -
V: TRBV4-1
J: TRBJ2-6
CDR3: CASRGSGANVLTF
DNA: TGCGCCAGCAGGGGTTCTGGGGCCAACGTCCTGACTTTC

D: -
length: 16
size: -
V: TRBV4-1
J: TRBJ1-1
CDR3: CASIYREGEVDTEAFF
DNA: TGCGCCAGCATATATCGGGAGGGGGAGGTTGACACTGAAGCTTTCTTT

D: -
length: 16
size: -
V: TRBV4-1
J: TRBJ2-4
CDR3: CASSQDQNQVKNIQYF
DNA: TGCGCCAGCAGCCAAGACCAAAACCAAGTCAAAAACATTCAGTACTTC

D: TRBD1
length: 14
size: -
V: TRBV4-2
J: TRBJ2-5
CDR3: CASSQGQGGETQYF
DNA: TGTGCCAGCAGCCAGGGACAGGGAGGAGAGACCCAGTACTTC

D: -
length: 14
size: -
V: TRBV7-2
J: TRBJ1-5
CDR3: CASSRDRFDQPQHF
DNA: TGTGCCAGCAGCCGCGACAGATTCGATCAGCCCCAGCATTTT

D: TRBD2
length: 14
size: -
V: TRBV6-5
J: TRBJ2-1
CDR3: CASSTTSGPNEQFF
DNA: TGTGCCAGCAGCACCACTAGCGGCCCTAATGAGCAGTTCTTC

D: TRBD1
length: 15
size: -
V: TRBV28
J: TRBJ2-7
CDR3: CASSFTGQGNYEQYF
DNA: TGTGCCAGCAGTTTCACGGGACAGGGAAACTACGAGCAGTACTTC

D: -
length: 13
size: -
V: TRBV5-1
J: TRBJ1-1
CDR3: CASSLEGLPEAFF
DNA: TGCGCCAGCAGCTTGGAGGGACTCCCGGAAGCTTTCTTT

D: TRBD1
length: 13
size: -
V: TRBV5-4
J: TRBJ1-2
CDR3: CASSLAAGGGYTF
DNA: TGTGCCAGCAGCTTGGCTGCAGGGGGAGGCTACACCTTC

D: TRBD2
length: 15
size: once
V: TRBV3-1/TRBV3-2
J: TRBJ2-1
CDR3: CASSTSGTSYNEQFF
DNA: TGTGCCAGCAGCACTAGCGGGACCTCCTACAATGAGCAGTTCTTC

D: TRBD1
length: 15
size: -
V: TRBV7-3
J: TRBJ2-5
CDR3: CASSVRRGLTETQYF
DNA: TGTGCCAGCAGCGTACGTAGGGGGCTGACGGAGACCCAGTACTTC

D: TRBD2
length: 17
size: -
V: TRBV7-3
J: TRBJ2-2
CDR3: CASSPSRTSGSAGELFF
DNA: TGTGCCAGCAGCCCGTCGAGAACCAGCGGGAGTGCCGGGGAGCTGTTTTTT

D: TRBD1
length: 14
size: -
V: TRBV19
J: TRBJ2-7
CDR3: CASSPGTGGYEQYF
DNA: TGTGCCAGTAGTCCCGGGACAGGGGGCTACGAGCAGTACTTC

D: -
length: 14
size: -
V: TRBV2
J: TRBJ2-5
CDR3: CASSYRMNQETQYF
DNA: TGTGCCAGCAGTTATAGGATGAACCAAGAGACCCAGTACTTC

D: -
length: 13
size: -
V: TRBV5-1
J: TRBJ1-2
CDR3: CASSFYQDSGYTF
DNA: TGCGCCAGCAGCTTCTACCAAGATTCTGGCTACACCTTC

D: TRBD2
length: 15
size: -
V: TRBV6-1
J: TRBJ2-7
CDR3: CASSEEGSGSYEQYF
DNA: TGTGCCAGCAGTGAAGAAGGTAGCGGGAGCTACGAGCAGTACTTC

D: TRBD1
length: 13
size: -
V: TRBV18
J: TRBJ2-3
CDR3: CASSFPGTAKQYF
DNA: TGTGCCAGCTCGTTCCCTGGGACAGCGAAGCAGTATTTT

D: -
length: 14
size: -
V: TRBV28
J: TRBJ1-5
CDR3: CASSFGNSNQPQHF
DNA: TGTGCCAGCAGTTTCGGGAATAGCAATCAGCCCCAGCATTTT

D: TRBD1
length: 15
size: once
V: TRBV5-1
J: TRBJ2-7
CDR3: CASREPGQGVTEQYF
DNA: TGCGCCAGCAGGGAACCGGGACAGGGGGTTACCGAGCAGTACTTC

D: TRBD2
length: 17
size: -
V: TRBV24-1
J: TRBJ2-1
CDR3: CATSDYSSSGRRNEQFF
DNA: TGTGCCACCAGTGATTACAGTTCTAGCGGGAGGAGGAATGAGCAGTTCTTC

D: -
length: 13
size: -
V: TRBV27
J: TRBJ2-7
CDR3: CASSRGSGYEQYF
DNA: TGTGCCAGCAGCCGTGGAAGCGGCTACGAGCAGTACTTC

D: -
length: 10
size: once
V: TRBV7-2
J: TRBJ2-3
CDR3: CASSMDTQYF
DNA: TGTGCCAGCAGTATGGATACGCAGTATTTT

D: -
length: 15
size: -
V: TRBV20-1
J: TRBJ2-3
CDR3: CSASPSSRLADTQYF
DNA: TGCAGTGCTAGTCCTAGCTCCAGATTGGCAGATACGCAGTATTTT

D: -
length: 14
size: few
V: TRBV19
J: TRBJ1-5
CDR3: CASSSTVGNQPQHF
DNA: TGTGCCAGTAGTTCGACAGTGGGCAATCAGCCCCAGCATTTT

D: -
length: 13
size: -
V: TRBV9
J: TRBJ1-3
CDR3: CASSADMENTIYF
DNA: TGTGCCAGCAGCGCGGACATGGAAAACACCATATATTTT

D: TRBD1
length: 14
size: -
V: TRBV19
J: TRBJ1-6
CDR3: CASSSDRESSPLHF
DNA: TGTGCCAGTAGTTCCGACAGGGAAAGCTCACCCCTCCACTTT

D: -
length: 14
size: -
V: TRBV29-1
J: TRBJ1-3
CDR3: CSARRNGSGNTIYF
DNA: TGCAGCGCCAGGCGGAACGGGTCTGGAAACACCATATATTTT

D: -
length: 15
size: -
V: TRBV28
J: TRBJ2-7
CDR3: CASSFMGPTNYEQYF
DNA: TGTGCCAGCAGTTTTATGGGGCCGACAAACTACGAGCAGTACTTC

D: -
length: 16
size: -
V: TRBV4-2
J: TRBJ1-4
CDR3: CASSQVRGSLREKLFF
DNA: TGTGCCAGCAGCCAAGTTAGGGGGTCCCTCAGAGAAAAACTGTTTTTT

D: TRBD2
length: 14
size: -
V: TRBV6-2/TRBV6-3
J: TRBJ2-7
CDR3: CASNPRLAGDEQYF
DNA: TGTGCCAGCAACCCCCGGCTAGCGGGAGACGAGCAGTACTTC

D: -
length: 15
size: -
V: TRBV18
J: TRBJ1-2
CDR3: CASSPPGQATYGYTF
DNA: TGTGCCAGCTCACCACCGGGTCAGGCGACCTATGGCTACACCTTC

D: -
length: 16
size: -
V: TRBV6-1
J: TRBJ1-5
CDR3: CASSGWDGGSNQPQHF
DNA: TGTGCCAGCAGTGGCTGGGATGGCGGGAGCAATCAGCCCCAGCATTTT

D: -
length: 14
size: -
V: TRBV7-2
J: TRBJ2-6
CDR3: CASSPAQVSNVLTF
DNA: TGTGCCAGCAGTCCCGCGCAGGTCTCCAACGTCCTGACTTTC

D: TRBD2
length: 22
size: -
V: TRBV2
J: TRBJ2-3
CDR3: CASNYRVPVRTSGRAGTDTQYF
DNA: TGTGCCAGCAATTACAGGGTTCCGGTACGGACTAGCGGGAGGGCCGGAACAGATACGCAGTATTTT

D: -
length: 14
size: few
V: TRBV9
J: TRBJ1-2
CDR3: CASSGPTGIYGYTF
DNA: TGTGCCAGCAGCGGCCCCACAGGGATCTATGGCTACACCTTC

D: -
length: 16
size: -
V: TRBV6-2/TRBV6-3
J: TRBJ2-7
CDR3: CASSYSQQVAVYEQYF
DNA: TGTGCCAGCAGTTACAGTCAACAAGTCGCTGTGTACGAGCAGTACTTC

D: -
length: 13
size: -
V: TRBV11-3
J: TRBJ1-6
CDR3: CASSRSLNSPLHF
DNA: TGTGCCAGCAGCCGAAGTCTTAATTCACCCCTCCACTTT

D: TRBD1
length: 13
size: -
V: TRBV30
J: TRBJ2-1
CDR3: CAWSSGQQNEQFF
DNA: TGTGCCTGGAGTTCGGGACAGCAGAATGAGCAGTTCTTC

D: -
length: 12
size: -
V: TRBV5-6
J: TRBJ2-2
CDR3: CASSGPTGELFF
DNA: TGTGCCAGCAGCGGGCCCACCGGGGAGCTGTTTTTT

D: TRBD2
length: 15
size: -
V: TRBV25-1
J: TRBJ2-7
CDR3: CASSESLAGRYEQYF
DNA: TGTGCCAGCAGTGAGTCACTAGCGGGTCGCTACGAGCAGTACTTC

D: TRBD1
length: 14
size: -
V: TRBV5-1
J: TRBJ1-4
CDR3: CASSLQGENEKLFF
DNA: TGCGCCAGCAGCTTGCAGGGGGAGAATGAAAAACTGTTTTTT